This T cell receptor (beta chain) was identified during a study of T-cell reconstitution after alpha-beta-depleted transplantation in children. Preparation of the TCRbeta library used unique molecular identifiers. Using its own MiXCR run on the PCR reads, TCRdb lists one record per CDR3 protein. The table has 450,000 to 600,000 distinct CDR3 sequences, 10% seen once. This clonotype has ten or more counts. Its specificity is unknown. Germline loops: CDR1 MNHEY, CDR2 SMNVEV (reference sequence). CDR3 length: 14 amino acids. With V trimmed by 5 bases and J by 8 bases, 8 bases remained unmatched. General study results and limits: It was newly produced T cells that mostly accounted for T-cell counts and diversity one year after transplant. It was surviving recipient T cells and thymic progenitors that gave some patients high TCRbeta diversity at day 60.

Specimen: PBMCs, collected before TCRalphabeta/CD19-depleted stem cell transplant. This rearrangement joins TRBV27 to TRBJ1-2; 10 bases align to TRBD1. This TCR derives from a child aged 2 to 15 with inherited bone marrow failure, due to receive a stem cell transplant. CDR3 in amino acids: CASSGDRGSWGYTF. As DNA, the CDR3 is TGTGCCAGCAGTGGGGACAGGGGATCTTGGGGCTACACCTTC.